This passage covers 23 T cell receptor beta chains from one sample sequenced in a study of beta chain features in type 1 diabetes. Whole-study results and caveats: Moderate yet significant TCRB CDR3 shortening was seen in Type 1 diabetes patients in all four CD4+ subsets.

Their antigens are not known. The isolated RNA, all of it, was reverse transcribed, so expressed TCRB transcripts were what got sequenced. Libraries were prepared by immunoSEQ multiplex PCR; TCRdb keeps only in-frame clonotypes and omits some of them. This table holds 400,000 or so clones, over 9.5% found once. The specimen was naive CD4+ T cells from blood. These receptors all come from a woman aged 18 to 35 with type 1 diabetes.

The V call is TRBV29-1, the J call TRBJ2-5; 10 bases match TRBD1. The J segment lost 2 bases and the V segment lost 5 bases, leaving 8 bases of the junction unmatched. CDR1 and CDR2 (germline): SQVTM, ANQGSEA. This CDR3 contains 15 residues. The CDR3 sequence: CSVRRTGGRQETQYF. CDR3 bases: TGCAGCGTTCGGCGGACAGGGGGTCGACAAGAGACCCAGTACTTC.

The chain carries TRBV7-9 and TRBJ2-1; 7 nucleotides align to TRBD1. CDR1 is SEHNR and CDR2 is FQNEAQ in the germline V gene (reference sequence). This CDR3 spans 18 amino acids. With V trimmed by 10 bases and J by 10 bases, 28 bases remained unmatched. The CDR3 sequence is CATHPGQLIRTTMKEQFF. The CDR3, as DNA: TGTGCCACCCATCCGGGACAGCTTATTCGCACGACAATGAAGGAGCAGTTCTTC. Variable domain in full (rest from reference TRBV7-9 and TRBJ2-1): DTGVSQNPRHKITKRGQNVTFRCDPISEHNRLYWYRQTLGQGPEFLTYFQNEAQLEKSRLLSDRFSAERPKGSFSTLEIQRTEQGDSAMYLCATHPGQLIRTTMKEQFFGPGTRLTVL.

The V gene is TRBV5-6, the J gene TRBJ2-4; tentative D call: TRBD2 (7 bases). This CDR3 has 14 residues. Germline lookup yields CDR1 SGHDT and CDR2 YYEEEE. V was pared by 6 bases and J by 9 bases, with 19 bases between. CDR3 protein: CASTSGQPGGIQYF. DNA for the CDR3: TGTGCCAGCACCTCCGGACAGCCGGGGGGCATTCAGTACTTC.

The V and J genes are TRBV6-5 and TRBJ2-2; 7 positions match TRBD2. The CDR3 is 15 amino acids. After removal of 7 bases from V and 3 bases from J, the junction contained 8 bases not matched to a gene. Germline V CDR1 and CDR2: MNHEY, SVGAGI. The CDR3 DNA follows: TGTGCCAGCACCCGGGACTACGTAGACACCGGGGAGCTGTTTTTT. It is translated as CASTRDYVDTGELFF.

This clone occurred once. The chain combines TRBV28 with TRBJ2-7; D might be TRBD2 (5 bases). Trimming left V 6 bases short and J 2 bases short, with 17 bases between. Germline V gene data show CDR1 as MDHEN and CDR2 as SYDVKM. The CDR3 has 15 amino acids. CDR3 residues: CASSPSGERAYEQYF. The DNA for the CDR3 is TGTGCCAGCAGCCCAAGCGGAGAAAGAGCCTACGAGCAGTACTTC.

V and J are TRBV4-3 and TRBJ2-3, with D possibly being TRBD1 (6 bases). This CDR3 contains 15 residues. Germline CDR1 reads LGHNA; CDR2 reads YSLEER. Trimming took off 5 bases at V and 2 bases at J, with 14 bases between the two ends. The CDR3 spells CASSSAGTFTDTQYF. The CDR3 DNA follows: TGCGCCAGCAGCTCGGCTGGGACATTCACAGATACGCAGTATTTT.

The table lists this clone with a few counts. The chain recombines TRBV28 with TRBJ1-5; unclear D gene. CDR3 length: 12 residues. Germline assignment: CDR1 MDHEN and CDR2 SYDVKM. V shed 3 bases and J shed 6 bases, with 6 bases lying between them. The CDR3 sequence: CASSFRSQPQHF. CDR3 in DNA: TGTGCCAGCAGTTTTAGAAGTCAGCCCCAGCATTTT.

The gene calls are TRBV10-3 and TRBJ2-1, with a possible D match to TRBD2 (6 bases). The CDR3 has 14 amino acids. From germline, CDR1 is ENHRY and CDR2 SYGVKD. V lost 2 bases, J lost 7 bases, and 12 bases lay in between. Here the CDR3 DNA reads TGTGCCATCAGTGAGGGACGACTAGTAAATGAGCAGTTCTTC. This sequence encodes CAISEGRLVNEQFF.

This clone appeared a few times. V and J are TRBV5-1 and TRBJ2-7; D possibly corresponds to TRBD2 (7 bases). The CDR3 sequence is 14 residues long. Trimming left V 6 bases short and J 3 bases short, with 16 bases between. CDR1 and CDR2 from the germline V gene are SGHRS and YFSETQ. The CDR3 protein is CASMRRGGNYEQYF. The CDR3 DNA reads as TGCGCCAGCATGAGGAGGGGGGGGAACTACGAGCAGTACTTC.

The CDR3: CASSLYQETQYF. Written as DNA, the CDR3 is TGTGCCAGCAGCCTTTACCAAGAGACCCAGTACTTC. This chain connects TRBV13 to TRBJ2-5; D ambiguous. The V gene lost 5 bases and the J gene lost 0 bases, with 4 bases spanning the gap. The CDR3 has 12 amino acids. CDR1 is PRHDT and CDR2 is FYEKMQ in the germline V gene (reference sequence).

V is TRBV4-3 and J is TRBJ1-2; 9 bases align to TRBD1. The CDR3 length is 16 residues. Germline V gene lookup returns CDR1 LGHNA and CDR2 YSLEER. V trimming: 3 bases; J trimming: 5 bases; junction bases outside the gene matches: 10. CDR3 bases: TGCGCCAGCAGCCACCTCGGACAGGGGCGCCTTTATGGCTACACCTTC. Translating it yields CASSHLGQGRLYGYTF.

This sequence joins TRBV29-1 and TRBJ1-1; D is undetermined. V was cut by 7 bases and J by 0 bases, with 18 bases left in between. The germline gives CDR1 SQVTM, CDR2 ANQGSEA. The CDR3 covers 15 residues. CDR3 protein: CSASLIQAVNTEAFF. The CDR3 DNA reads TGCAGCGCATCACTCATCCAGGCCGTGAACACTGAAGCTTTCTTT.

The chain carries TRBV6-1 and TRBJ1-5, with 7 bases lining up with TRBD1. V was clipped by 5 bases and J by 12 bases; unmatched bases: 7. This CDR3 has 12 amino acids. The germline V gene encodes CDR1 MNHNS and CDR2 SASEGT. This CDR3 reads CASSTRQGDQHF. DNA of the CDR3: TGTGCCAGCAGTACCCGACAGGGAGACCAGCATTTT.

The chain joins TRBV27 to TRBJ1-2, with 7 bases aligning to TRBD1. The V segment lost 0 bases and the J segment 4 bases; nucleotides outside the gene matches: 5. Germline V lookup: CDR1 MNHEY, CDR2 SMNVEV (reference sequence). The CDR3 contains 15 residues. CDR3 protein: CASSLSDRDLYGYTF. CDR3 bases: TGTGCCAGCAGTTTATCCGACAGGGATCTCTATGGCTACACCTTC.

The V call is TRBV19, the J call TRBJ2-3, with a tentative D call TRBD2 (5 bases). The germline V gene encodes CDR1 LNHDA and CDR2 SQIVND (reference sequence). This CDR3 contains 13 residues. Trimming cost V 5 bases and J 3 bases, with 9 bases left between them. CDR3 bases: TGTGCCAGTAGTTATCAGCGGACAGATACGCAGTATTTT. It translates to CASSYQRTDTQYF.

As DNA, the CDR3 is TGTGCCAGCTCACGACCAGACAGTACCTACGAGCAGTACTTC. Its translation is CASSRPDSTYEQYF. The chain recombines TRBV18 with TRBJ2-7; D is possibly TRBD1 (5 bases). Germline V lookup: CDR1 KGHSH, CDR2 LQKENI. The CDR3 has 14 amino acids. Trimming left V 4 bases short and J 2 bases short, with 12 bases between.

This clone was seen a handful of times. This chain uses TRBV7-2 with TRBJ2-5; D is uncertain. The CDR3 runs to 12 residues. V was pared by 2 bases and J by 4 bases, with 5 bases between. CDR1 and CDR2 from the germline V gene are SGHTA and FQGNSA. This CDR3 reads CASSLNLETQYF. The CDR3 nucleotides read TGTGCCAGCAGCTTAAATCTAGAGACCCAGTACTTC.

The J gene is TRBJ2-1, the V gene TRBV27; perhaps TRBD2 as D (6 bases). The length of the CDR3 is 15 residues. Germline values: CDR1 MNHEY, CDR2 SMNVEV (reference sequence). V was clipped by 3 bases and J by 5 bases, with 14 bases between them. DNA for the CDR3: TGTGCCAGCAGTTTCCGGGGACTTATTAACAATGAGCAGTTCTTC. Translation: CASSFRGLINNEQFF.

This clone has just a few counts. CDR3 region: CASSQGTRAGVWDEQFF. The CDR3 DNA follows: TGTGCCAGCAGCCAAGGCACTAGGGCGGGAGTGTGGGATGAGCAGTTCTTC. J is TRBJ2-1 and V is TRBV4-2; TRBD2 matches 7 bases. Unmatched junction bases numbered 14, after V lost 1 base and J lost 8 bases. CDR1 and CDR2 from the germline V gene are LGHNA and YNFKEQ. The CDR3 extends over 17 amino acids.

This clone was seen a handful of times. The rearrangement links TRBV7-2 to TRBJ2-7; no firm D call. V was trimmed by 5 bases and J by 3 bases, leaving 5 bases between them. Germline CDR1 reads SGHTA; CDR2 reads FQGNSA. This CDR3 is built from 11 residues. CDR3 amino acids: CASSPYYEQYF. Here the CDR3 DNA reads TGTGCCAGCAGCCCGTACTACGAGCAGTACTTC. Variable domain in full (rest from reference TRBV7-2 and TRBJ2-7): GAGVSQSPSNKVTEKGKDVELRCDPISGHTALYWYRQSLGQGLEFLIYFQGNSAPDKSGLPSDRFSAERTGGSVSTLTIQRTQQEDSAVYLCASSPYYEQYFGPGTRLTVT.

The J gene is TRBJ1-2, the V gene TRBV29-1; weak D call: TRBD1 (6 bases). The V and J ends lost 6 bases and 3 bases respectively, with 14 bases between them. The germline V gene has CDR1 SQVTM and CDR2 ANQGSEA. CDR3 size: 13 residues. CDR3 residues: CSVGLGGDYGYTF. The CDR3 coding sequence is TGCAGCGTGGGTTTAGGGGGAGACTATGGCTACACCTTC.

In its sample, this clone was seen a few times. The chain has TRBV28 and TRBJ1-4; 7 bases map to TRBD1. There are 13 residues in the CDR3. Germline lookup yields CDR1 MDHEN and CDR2 SYDVKM. With 3 bases clipped from V and 11 bases from J, the junction kept 6 bases outside the gene matches. The CDR3 reads CASSLSTGPKLFF. The CDR3 region has the DNA TGTGCCAGCAGTTTGTCGACAGGGCCCAAACTGTTTTTT.

This clone was seen a few times. The chain joins TRBV30 to TRBJ2-5; the D gene is possibly TRBD2 (6 bases). V was shortened by 0 bases and J by 13 bases, with 12 bases between the two germline ends. This CDR3 is built from 11 residues. Germline loops: CDR1 GTSNPN, CDR2 SVGIG (reference sequence). For the CDR3, the DNA is TGTGCCTGGAGTGTACAACTAGCTAGGTACTTC. Residues: CAWSVQLARYF.